Listed here is a single TCR beta chain. The record originates from a study of regulatory and conventional T cells in RAG deficiency. Germline CDR1 SGHVS, CDR2 FQNEAQ. This CDR3 is built from 17 residues. V lost 5 bases and J lost 0, with 18 bases in between. Profiled with immunoSEQ multiplex PCR; TCRdb holds only in-frame clones, not every one. The top ten hold roughly 15% of the sample, which has roughly 32,000 clones, about 88% seen once. The same specimen was also included in a second study, on regulatory T cells. This second study says: The primer mix had 52 TRBV and 13 TRBJ primers.

The sequencing input was CD8+ T cells sorted from blood. V is TRBV7-8 and J is TRBJ2-3; D is possibly TRBD2 (6 bases). This clonotype was sampled from a human donor in good health. The CDR3 bases are TGTGCCAGCAGCGAGGACCCTTTTGGGGGGAGCACAGATACGCAGTATTTT. As protein: CASSEDPFGGSTDTQYF.